This TCR beta chain came from a study of T cells after yellow fever vaccination (dated by TCRdb to about 2019). With regard to the full study: The SMART-Seq v4 Ultra Low Input RNA kit was used to prepare libraries from fractions with low cell numbers. To follow T-cell clones before and after both primary and booster YFV17D yellow fever vaccination, bulk TCR alpha and beta repertoires underwent longitudinal sequencing. Blood samples were taken at several timepoints before and after primary and secondary immunization, and bulk PBMC replicates and cell subsets were isolated. The cohort comprised two healthy male donors, one aged 18 to 29 and one aged 30 to 40 years. Study-level results and caveats: The secondary T-cell response was found to be weaker but faster than the primary response, with a peak reached on day 5 rather than on day 15. Most clones expanded after primary vaccination (about 95% of CD4 and around nine tenths of CD8) were re-detected after the booster, suggesting that broad memory maintenance occurred. Because abundant contaminating clonotypes from the bulk population could be contained in FACS-sorted repertoires, computational filtering was required. A small fraction of clonotypes appeared in both the CD4 and CD8 compartments, likely as a result of convergent recombination. Only two donors were included in the study, so the extent to which the findings can be generalized is limited.

Details on this clonotype: Which antigen it targets is not known. No qualities accompany the bases; no much larger clone lies one base away.

The treatment or condition label on this specimen signifies: live attenuated yellow fever vaccine strain. Two biological replicates of bulk PBMCs were collected at each blood-draw timepoint. A standard Ficoll-Paque protocol was used to isolate PBMCs from peripheral blood. TriZol was used to extract RNA from bulk PBMCs, from CD4 and CD8 fractions, and from dextramer-positive and dextramer-negative fractions. Including cysteine and phenylalanine, the CDR3 has 13 amino acids. The entry retains the CDR3 DNA only, 39 bases that are in frame from base 1. The trim is 3 bases for V and 14 bases for J, with a gap of 17 bases between the germline ends. Synthesis of TCR cDNA relied on 5'RACE template switching, a step that introduced a universal primer site along with unique molecular identifiers. Priming for cDNA synthesis came from both the TCR alpha and TCR beta constant segments. Library amplification involved two PCR steps, and the second step added sample barcodes and sequencing adapters. Sequencing of the libraries was done on either Illumina HiSeq 2500 (2x100 bp) or NovaSeq (2x150 bp). Per the authors' processing: MIGEC was used to demultiplex reads and collapse the reads into UMI consensus sequences, and MiXCR was used for V(D)J alignment. Using edgeR on replicate PBMC samples, clonotypes were called vaccine-responding if FDR was below 0.01 and the log2 fold change was above 5 up to day 15. CD4 or CD8 identity was assigned to each bulk clonotype according to whether the clonotype was present at higher abundance in the sequenced CD4 repertoire or the sequenced CD8 repertoire. The public reads were reprocessed in TCRdb via fastp at Q25 and MiXCR, keeping in-frame beta chains. Merged by CDR3 protein, the rows form single entries marked with the most common genes and DNA. The V and J calls follow TCRdb's processing rather than the paper's. This sample holds hundreds of thousands of distinct CDR3 sequences; around an eighth were observed only once. Just under 15% of the sample is in the top ten clones.

The chain uses TRBV12-3 or TRBV12-4 and TRBJ2-1, and possibly TRBD2, on 5 matching bases. The sequencing used PBMCs, collected on the day of the yellow fever booster vaccination. The receptor's source is a man aged 25-45 years who received the YFV17D yellow fever vaccine. CDR3 protein: CASSLDRGPIEFF. The DNA sequence is TGTGCCAGCAGTTTGGATCGAGGGCCGATAGAGTTCTTC.